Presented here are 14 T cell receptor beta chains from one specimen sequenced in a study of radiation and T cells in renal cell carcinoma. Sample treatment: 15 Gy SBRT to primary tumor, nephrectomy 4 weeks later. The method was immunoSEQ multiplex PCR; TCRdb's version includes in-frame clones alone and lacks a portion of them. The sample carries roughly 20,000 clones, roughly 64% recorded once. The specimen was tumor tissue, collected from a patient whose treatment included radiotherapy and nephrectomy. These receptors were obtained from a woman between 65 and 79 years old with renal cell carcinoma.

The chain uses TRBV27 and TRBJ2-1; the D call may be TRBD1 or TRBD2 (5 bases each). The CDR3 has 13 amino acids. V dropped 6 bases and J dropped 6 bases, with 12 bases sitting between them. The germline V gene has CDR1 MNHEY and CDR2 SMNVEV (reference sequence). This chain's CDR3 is CASSIGTTNEQFF. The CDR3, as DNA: TGTGCCAGCAGCATTGGGACCACCAATGAGCAGTTCTTC.

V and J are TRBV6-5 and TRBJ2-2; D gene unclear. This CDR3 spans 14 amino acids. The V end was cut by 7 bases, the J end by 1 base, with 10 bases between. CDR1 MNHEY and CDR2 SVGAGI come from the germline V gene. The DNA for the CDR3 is TGTGCCAGCACCGGATCCGTGAACACCGGGGAGCTGTTTTTT. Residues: CASTGSVNTGELFF.

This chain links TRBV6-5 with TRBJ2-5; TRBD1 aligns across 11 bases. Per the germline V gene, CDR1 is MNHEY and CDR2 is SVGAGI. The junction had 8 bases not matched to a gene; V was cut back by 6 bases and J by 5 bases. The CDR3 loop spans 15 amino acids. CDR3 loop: CASRPGDRGFETQYF. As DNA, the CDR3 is TGTGCCAGCAGACCTGGGGACAGGGGGTTTGAGACCCAGTACTTC.

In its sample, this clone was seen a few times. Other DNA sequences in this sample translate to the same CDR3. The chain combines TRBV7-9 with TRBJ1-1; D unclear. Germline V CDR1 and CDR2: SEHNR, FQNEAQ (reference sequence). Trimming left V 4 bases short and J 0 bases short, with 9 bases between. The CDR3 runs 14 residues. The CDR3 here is CASSSQSMNTEAFF. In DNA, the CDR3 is TGTGCCAGCAGCTCTCAAAGCATGAACACTGAAGCTTTCTTT. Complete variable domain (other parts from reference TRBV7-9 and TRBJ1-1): DTGVSQNPRHKITKRGQNVTFRCDPISEHNRLYWYRQTLGQGPEFLTYFQNEAQLEKSRLLSDRFSAERPKGSFSTLEIQRTEQGDSAMYLCASSSQSMNTEAFFGQGTRLTVV.

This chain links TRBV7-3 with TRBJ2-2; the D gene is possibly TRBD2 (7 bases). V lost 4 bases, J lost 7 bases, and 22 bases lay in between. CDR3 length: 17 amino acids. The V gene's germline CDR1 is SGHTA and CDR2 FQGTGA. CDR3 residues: CASSSPPGGRASGELFF. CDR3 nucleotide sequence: TGTGCCAGCAGCTCCCCTCCCGGGGGGCGCGCCAGCGGGGAGCTGTTTTTT.

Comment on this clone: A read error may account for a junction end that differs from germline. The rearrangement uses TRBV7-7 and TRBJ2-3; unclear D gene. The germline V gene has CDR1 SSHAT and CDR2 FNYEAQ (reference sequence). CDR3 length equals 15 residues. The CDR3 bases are TGTGCTAGCAGCTTAGGCAGGTCACCCACAGATACGCAGTATTTT. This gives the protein CASSLGRSPTDTQYF.

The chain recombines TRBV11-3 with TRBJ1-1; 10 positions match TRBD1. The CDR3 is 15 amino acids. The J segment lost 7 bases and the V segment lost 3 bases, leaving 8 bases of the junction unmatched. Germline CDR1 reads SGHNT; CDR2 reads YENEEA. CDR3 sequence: CASSFGTGEGIEAFF. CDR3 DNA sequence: TGTGCCAGCAGCTTCGGGACAGGGGAGGGCATTGAAGCTTTCTTT.

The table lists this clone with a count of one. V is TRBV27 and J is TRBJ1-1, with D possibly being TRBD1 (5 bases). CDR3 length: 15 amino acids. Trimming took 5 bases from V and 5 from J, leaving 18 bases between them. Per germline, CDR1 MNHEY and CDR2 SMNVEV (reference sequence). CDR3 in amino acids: CASSKIRDSWTEAFF. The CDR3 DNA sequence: TGTGCCAGCAGTAAAATCCGGGACTCCTGGACTGAAGCTTTCTTT.

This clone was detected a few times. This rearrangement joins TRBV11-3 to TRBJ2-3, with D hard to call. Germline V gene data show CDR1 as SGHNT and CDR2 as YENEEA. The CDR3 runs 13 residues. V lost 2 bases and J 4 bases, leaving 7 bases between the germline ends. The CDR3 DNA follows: TGTGCCAGCAGCTTAAGCAGTGCAGATACGCAGTATTTT. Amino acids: CASSLSSADTQYF.

CDR3 bases: TGTGCCAGCAGCGTAGAGGGGTGGGGGTATGGCTACACCTTC. Its translation: CASSVEGWGYGYTF. The chain uses TRBV9 and TRBJ1-2, with D possibly being TRBD1 (5 bases). V was clipped by 0 bases and J by 5 bases, with 11 bases between them. The germline V gene encodes CDR1 SGDLS and CDR2 YYNGEE. The CDR3 runs to 14 residues.

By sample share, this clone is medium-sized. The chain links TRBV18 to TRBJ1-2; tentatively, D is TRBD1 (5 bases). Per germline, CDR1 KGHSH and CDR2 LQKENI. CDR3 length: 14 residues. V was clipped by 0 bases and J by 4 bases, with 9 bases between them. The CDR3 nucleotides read TGTGCCAGCTCACCACCGACAGAGAGCTATGGCTACACCTTC. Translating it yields CASSPPTESYGYTF.

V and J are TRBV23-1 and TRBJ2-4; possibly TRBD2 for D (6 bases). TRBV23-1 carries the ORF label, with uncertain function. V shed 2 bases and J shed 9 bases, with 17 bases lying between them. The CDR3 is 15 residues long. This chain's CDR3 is CASSQPWGDGGIQYF. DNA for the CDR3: TGCGCCAGCAGTCAACCCTGGGGGGATGGGGGCATTCAGTACTTC.

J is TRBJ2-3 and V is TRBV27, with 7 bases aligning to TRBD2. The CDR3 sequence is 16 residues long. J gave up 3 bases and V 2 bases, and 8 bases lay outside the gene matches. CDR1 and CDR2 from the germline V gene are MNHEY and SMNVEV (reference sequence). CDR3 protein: CASSLNWGGATDTQYF. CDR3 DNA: TGTGCCAGCAGTTTAAACTGGGGGGGTGCTACAGATACGCAGTATTTT.

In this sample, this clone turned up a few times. The CDR3 spells CATSRQGRSIYF. CDR3 coding DNA: TGTGCCACTAGCCGACAGGGGCGATCCATATATTTT. The chain combines TRBV15 with TRBJ1-3, with 8 nucleotides matching TRBD1. The junction had 9 bases not matched to a gene; V was cut back by 9 bases and J by 11 bases. Germline loops: CDR1 LNHNV, CDR2 YYDKDF (reference sequence). There are 12 residues in the CDR3. Using reference TRBV15 and TRBJ1-3 for the parts outside the CDR3, the full variable domain is DAMVIQNPRYQVTQFGKPVTLSCSQTLNHNVMYWYQQKSSQAPKLLFHYYDKDFNNEADTPDNFQSRRPNTSFCFLDIRSPGLGDTAMYLCATSRQGRSIYFGEGSWLTVV.